These 20 T cell receptor beta chains share one sample of origin, sequenced in a study of CD8 T cells in Susac syndrome (dated by TCRdb to 2018 to 2020). The library was prepared using the immunoSEQ multiplex PCR assay. RNA was extracted using the RNeasy kit, and roughly 0.5 to 1 ug of the RNA was reverse transcribed with random hexamers. Using fastp trimming at Q25 and MiXCR clonotype assembly, TCRdb reanalyzed the public sequencing data and kept in-frame beta chains. Rows are unified per CDR3 protein, each entry keeping the most common DNA and genes. In all, the sample holds about 280,000 distinct CDR3 sequences, and roughly 85% of those were seen once. Clones ranked in the top ten supply about 0.11% of the sample. Sequenced input: CD8+ T cells from PBMCs. All receptors come from a human donor with multiple sclerosis.

The chain links TRBV2 to TRBJ2-7; 9 bases match TRBD1. CDR1 and CDR2 (germline): SNHLY, FYNNEI. The V segment lost 8 bases and the J segment 2 bases; nucleotides outside the gene matches: 4. This CDR3 is 13 amino acids long. The CDR3 loop is CASPDRGPYEQYF. CDR3 nucleotide sequence: TGTGCCAGCCCGGACAGGGGACCCTACGAGCAGTACTTC.

The CDR3 protein is CASSGKDSFYGYTF. The CDR3 nucleotides read TGTGCCAGCAGCGGGAAGGACAGCTTCTATGGCTACACCTTC. This sequence joins TRBV9 and TRBJ1-2, with a possible D match to TRBD1 (6 bases). V lost 3 bases, J lost 4 bases, and 13 bases lay in between. Germline values: CDR1 SGDLS, CDR2 YYNGEE. The CDR3 runs 14 residues.

The chain is built from TRBV7-3 and TRBJ2-7; 16 nucleotides agree with TRBD2. The CDR3 runs to 20 residues. The junction had 16 bases not matched to a gene; V was cut back by 5 bases and J by 3 bases. Germline V gene data show CDR1 as SGHTA and CDR2 as FQGTGA. The CDR3 DNA reads TGTGCCAGCAGCCCACCAACCGGGACTAGCGGGAGGGCCTCCCGCTACGAGCAGTACTTC. Translated, it gives CASSPPTGTSGRASRYEQYF.

The chain uses TRBV9 and TRBJ2-1; 11 bases fit TRBD2. Germline V gene data show CDR1 as SGDLS and CDR2 as YYNGEE. The CDR3 is made up of 16 amino acids. V lost 3 bases to trimming and J lost 5 bases; unmatched junction nucleotides: 7. CDR3 sequence (DNA): TGTGCCAGCAGCGCTATTAGCGGGAGGGGAGACAATGAGCAGTTCTTC. Its translation: CASSAISGRGDNEQFF. Using reference TRBV9 and TRBJ2-1 for the parts outside the CDR3, the full variable domain is DSGVTQTPKHLITATGQRVTLRCSPRSGDLSVYWYQQSLDQGLQFLIQYYNGEERAKGNILERFSAQQFPDLHSELNLSSLELGDSALYFCASSAISGRGDNEQFFGPGTRLTVL.

Only a few counts were recorded for this clonotype. The chain recombines TRBV30 with TRBJ2-1; D is perhaps TRBD2 (5 bases). The V end lost 0 bases, the J end lost 12 bases, and 9 bases lay between the germline ends. Looked up from germline, CDR1 is GTSNPN and CDR2 is SVGIG (reference sequence). CDR3 length: 11 residues. This CDR3 reads CAWSVAGGQFF. In DNA form, the CDR3 reads TGTGCCTGGAGTGTAGCAGGAGGGCAGTTCTTC.

The chain carries TRBV9 and TRBJ2-1, with TRBD2 as a possible D gene (5 bases). V gave up 0 bases and J gave up 0 bases, with 7 bases separating them. Looked up from germline, CDR1 is SGDLS and CDR2 is YYNGEE. The CDR3 is made up of 15 amino acids. The CDR3 nucleotides are TGTGCCAGCAGCGTAGAGAGGGACTCCTACAATGAGCAGTTCTTC. It is translated as CASSVERDSYNEQFF.

The V call is TRBV5-1, the J call TRBJ2-7; D remains ambiguous. Germline-derived CDR1 and CDR2 are SGHRS and YFSETQ. Trimming shortened V by 9 bases and J by 3 bases, and 22 bases separated the two germline ends. CDR3 length: 15 amino acids. The CDR3 DNA sequence: TGCGCCACCACCACCCCAAAGGGCAGGTTCTACGAGCAGTACTTC. This sequence encodes CATTTPKGRFYEQYF.

This chain connects TRBV6-5 to TRBJ2-7; D is perhaps TRBD2 (5 bases). The germline gives CDR1 MNHEY, CDR2 SVGAGI. CDR3 size: 13 residues. V was cut by 8 bases and J by 8 bases, with 19 bases left in between. CDR3 nucleotides: TGTGCCAGCTTTTCGGGAACAACCCCTCAGCAGTACTTC. This translates into CASFSGTTPQQYF.

The gene calls are TRBV5-5 and TRBJ2-7; D is unclear. The germline V and J ends were trimmed by 5 bases and 2 bases, with 14 bases remaining between them. CDR1 SGHKS and CDR2 YYEKEE come from the germline V gene (reference sequence). The CDR3 extends over 14 amino acids. The chain's CDR3 is CASRTVVSAYEQYF. The CDR3 DNA sequence: TGTGCCAGCAGAACGGTGGTCAGCGCCTACGAGCAGTACTTC. Full variable domain (rest looked up from reference TRBV5-5 and TRBJ2-7): DAGVTQSPTHLIKTRGQQVTLRCSPISGHKSVSWYQQVLGQGPQFIFQYYEKEERGRGNFPDRFSARQFPNYSSELNVNALLLGDSALYLCASRTVVSAYEQYFGPGTRLTVT.

This clonotype was recorded only once. The chain is built from TRBV9 and TRBJ1-4, with 9 bases matching TRBD1. Germline CDR1 SGDLS, CDR2 YYNGEE. V shed 0 bases and J 5 bases; nucleotides not matched to a gene: 2. CDR3 length: 15 amino acids. In DNA form, the CDR3 reads TGTGCCAGCAGCGTAGCTGGGACAGGGAATGAAAAACTGTTTTTT. The encoded protein is CASSVAGTGNEKLFF.

This clonotype has more than one count but fewer than ten. V usage is TRBV9 and J usage is TRBJ2-1; D may correspond to TRBD1 or TRBD2 (5 bases each). The V end was cut by 5 bases, the J end by 9 bases, with 18 bases between. CDR3 size: 14 residues. Germline loops: CDR1 SGDLS, CDR2 YYNGEE. The CDR3 sequence is CASRVGTGRIEQFF. The CDR3 DNA is TGTGCCAGCAGAGTGGGGACCGGACGAATTGAGCAGTTCTTC.

This sequence joins TRBV9 and TRBJ1-2; a possible D gene is TRBD1 (6 bases). V lost 6 bases and J lost 8, with 14 bases in between. Germline CDR1 reads SGDLS; CDR2 reads YYNGEE. The CDR3 covers 12 residues. The CDR3 bases are TGTGCCAGCAATTCAGGGGCTAGCGGCTACACCTTC. Translated, it gives CASNSGASGYTF.

V and J are TRBV11-3 and TRBJ2-7; D not certain. This CDR3 comprises 13 residues. Between the trimmed V and J ends, which lost 1 base and 7 bases, there was a span of 11 bases. Germline lookup yields CDR1 SGHNT and CDR2 YENEEA. As DNA, the CDR3 is TGTGCCAGCAGCTTAGGGGATGTCGAAGAGCAGTACTTC. Translation gives CASSLGDVEEQYF.

This clonotype was counted once. The chain uses TRBV30 and TRBJ1-1, with D uncertain. This CDR3 is built from 14 residues. Trimming removed 0 bases from V and 3 bases from J, with 11 bases in between. CDR1 is GTSNPN, CDR2 SVGIG, per germline (reference sequence). CDR3 loop: CAWSVLGADTEAFF. The CDR3, as DNA: TGTGCCTGGAGTGTACTTGGAGCGGACACTGAAGCTTTCTTT.

The chain employs TRBV28 and TRBJ2-1; 12 bases line up with TRBD1. Germline loops: CDR1 MDHEN, CDR2 SYDVKM. The ends lost 6 bases at V and 8 bases at J; junction bases unmatched: 8. This CDR3 comprises 15 residues. The CDR3 region has the DNA TGTGCCAGCAGGACCGGGACAGGGGGCTCTGATGAGCAGTTCTTC. It specifies CASRTGTGGSDEQFF.

This sequence joins TRBV30 and TRBJ1-4; 7 positions agree with TRBD1. CDR1 is GTSNPN, CDR2 SVGIG, per germline (reference sequence). Trimming took 0 bases from V and 3 from J; bases not matched to a gene: 4. This CDR3 has 15 residues. CDR3 residues: CAWSVLGQSNEKLFF. CDR3 nucleotides: TGTGCCTGGAGTGTACTGGGACAGTCTAATGAAAAACTGTTTTTT.

The V gene is TRBV6-1, the J gene TRBJ2-7; 8 bases align to TRBD2. The ends lost 3 bases at V and 5 bases at J; junction bases unmatched: 9. CDR1 MNHNS and CDR2 SASEGT come from the germline V gene. The CDR3 runs 15 residues. This CDR3 reads CASSERSSGKNEQYF. In nucleotides, the CDR3 is TGTGCCAGCAGTGAGAGAAGTAGCGGGAAAAACGAGCAGTACTTC.

The chain is built from TRBV19 and TRBJ1-3; the D is unclear. Trimming stripped 5 bases from V and 6 bases from J, with 8 bases between. The CDR3 has 12 residues. The germline V gene encodes CDR1 LNHDA and CDR2 SQIVND (reference sequence). CDR3 in DNA: TGTGCCAGTAGTCCCCCTTCAAACACCATATATTTT. This gives the protein CASSPPSNTIYF.

J is TRBJ2-1 and V is TRBV19; D call uncertain. The CDR3 extends over 12 amino acids. Germline CDR1 reads LNHDA; CDR2 reads SQIVND (reference sequence). V shed 0 bases and J shed 6 bases, with 3 bases lying between them. CDR3 coding DNA: TGTGCCAGTAGTATAGAAATCAATGAGCAGTTCTTC. Translated: CASSIEINEQFF.

The chain links TRBV7-9 to TRBJ1-1; possibly TRBD1 for D (6 bases). The CDR3 consists of 17 residues. CDR1 SEHNR and CDR2 FQNEAQ come from the germline V gene (reference sequence). V was clipped by 5 bases and J by 6 bases, with 25 bases between them. The CDR3 region is CASSPGQPKGHNPEAFF. The CDR3 DNA reads as TGTGCCAGCAGCCCAGGACAGCCGAAGGGGCACAACCCTGAAGCTTTCTTT.